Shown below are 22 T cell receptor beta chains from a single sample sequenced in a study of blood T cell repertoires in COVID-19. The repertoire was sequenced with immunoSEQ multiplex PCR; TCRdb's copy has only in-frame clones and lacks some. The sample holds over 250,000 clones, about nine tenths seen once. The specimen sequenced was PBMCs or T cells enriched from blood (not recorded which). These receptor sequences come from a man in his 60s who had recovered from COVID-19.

The CDR3 region has the DNA TGTGCCACCACATTGTGGGGGCGAGGGCAGCCCCAGCATTTT. It encodes CATTLWGRGQPQHF. This rearrangement joins TRBV15 to TRBJ1-5, with a tentative D call TRBD1 (6 bases). CDR3 size: 14 residues. V lost 7 bases, J lost 7 bases, and 17 bases lay in between. Germline CDR1 is LNHNV and CDR2 is YYDKDF (reference sequence).

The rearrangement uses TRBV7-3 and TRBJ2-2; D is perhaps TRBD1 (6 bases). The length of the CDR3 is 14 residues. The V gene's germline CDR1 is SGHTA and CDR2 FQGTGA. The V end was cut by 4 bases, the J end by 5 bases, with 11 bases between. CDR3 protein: CASSSGTTTGELFF. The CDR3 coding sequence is TGTGCCAGCAGCTCCGGGACAACTACCGGGGAGCTGTTTTTT. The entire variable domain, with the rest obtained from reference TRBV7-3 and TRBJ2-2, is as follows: GAGVSQTPSNKVTEKGKYVELRCDPISGHTALYWYRQSLGQGPEFLIYFQGTGAADDSGLPNDRFFAVRPEGSVSTLKIQRTERGDSAVYLCASSSGTTTGELFFGEGSRLTVL.

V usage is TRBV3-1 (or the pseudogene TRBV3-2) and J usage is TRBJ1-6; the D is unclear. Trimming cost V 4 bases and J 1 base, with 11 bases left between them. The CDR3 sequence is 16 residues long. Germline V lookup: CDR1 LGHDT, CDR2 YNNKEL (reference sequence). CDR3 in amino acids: CASSPSVSSYNSPLHF. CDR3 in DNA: TGTGCCAGCAGCCCCTCGGTTTCATCCTATAATTCACCCCTCCACTTT.

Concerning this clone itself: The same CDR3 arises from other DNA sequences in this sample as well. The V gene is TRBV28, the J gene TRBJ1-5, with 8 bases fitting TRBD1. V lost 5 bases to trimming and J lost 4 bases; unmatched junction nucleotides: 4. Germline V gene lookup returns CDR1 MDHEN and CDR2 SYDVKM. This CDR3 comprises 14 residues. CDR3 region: CASSLGTGNQPQHF. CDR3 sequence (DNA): TGTGCCAGCAGTCTCGGGACAGGTAATCAGCCCCAGCATTTT. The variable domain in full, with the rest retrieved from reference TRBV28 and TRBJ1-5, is DVKVTQSSRYLVKRTGEKVFLECVQDMDHENMFWYRQDPGLGLRLIYFSYDVKMKEKGDIPEGYSVSREKKERFSLILESASTNQTSMYLCASSLGTGNQPQHFGDGTRLSIL.

The CDR3 DNA sequence: TGTGCCAGCAGCTCACAGGGGGCTGGAGGTGAGCAGTTCTTC. This codes for CASSSQGAGGEQFF. The chain combines TRBV7-2 with TRBJ2-1; 9 bases line up with TRBD1. The trim removed 4 bases at V and 9 bases at J, leaving 7 bases unmatched. CDR1 and CDR2 from the germline V gene are SGHTA and FQGNSA. The CDR3 is 14 amino acids. The full variable domain, with the rest looked up from reference TRBV7-2 and TRBJ2-1, is GAGVSQSPSNKVTEKGKDVELRCDPISGHTALYWYRQSLGQGLEFLIYFQGNSAPDKSGLPSDRFSAERTGGSVSTLTIQRTQQEDSAVYLCASSSQGAGGEQFFGPGTRLTVL.

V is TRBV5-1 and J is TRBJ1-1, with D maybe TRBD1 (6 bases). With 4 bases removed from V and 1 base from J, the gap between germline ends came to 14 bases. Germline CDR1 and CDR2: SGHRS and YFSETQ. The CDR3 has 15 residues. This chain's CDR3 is CASSALQGRNTEAFF. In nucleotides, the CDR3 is TGCGCCAGCAGCGCCCTACAGGGCAGGAACACTGAAGCTTTCTTT.

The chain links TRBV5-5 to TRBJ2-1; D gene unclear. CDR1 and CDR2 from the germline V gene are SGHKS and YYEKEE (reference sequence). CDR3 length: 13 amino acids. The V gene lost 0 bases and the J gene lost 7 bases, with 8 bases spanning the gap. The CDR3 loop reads CASSLASENEQFF. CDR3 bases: TGTGCCAGCAGCTTGGCCTCGGAGAATGAGCAGTTCTTC.

In DNA, the CDR3 is TGTGCCAGCAGCGTTGGGCCAGCGGGAGCGGGCAATGAGCAGTTCTTC. Amino acids: CASSVGPAGAGNEQFF. The V and J genes are TRBV9 and TRBJ2-1, with 8 bases identical to TRBD2. The germline V gene encodes CDR1 SGDLS and CDR2 YYNGEE. Trimming cost V 2 bases and J 6 bases; bases outside gene matches: 10. This CDR3 contains 16 residues.

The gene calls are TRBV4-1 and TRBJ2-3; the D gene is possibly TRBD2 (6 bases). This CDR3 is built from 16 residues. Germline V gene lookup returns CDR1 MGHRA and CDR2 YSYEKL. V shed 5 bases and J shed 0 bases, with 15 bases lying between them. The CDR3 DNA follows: TGCGCCAGCAGCAGACGGGACTTCTCTAGCACAGATACGCAGTATTTT. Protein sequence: CASSRRDFSSTDTQYF.

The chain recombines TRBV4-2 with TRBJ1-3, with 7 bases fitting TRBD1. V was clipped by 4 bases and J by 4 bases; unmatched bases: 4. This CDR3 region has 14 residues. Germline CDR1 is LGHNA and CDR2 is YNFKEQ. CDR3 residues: CASSLTGDGNTIYF. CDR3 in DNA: TGTGCCAGCAGCCTCACAGGGGACGGAAACACCATATATTTT.

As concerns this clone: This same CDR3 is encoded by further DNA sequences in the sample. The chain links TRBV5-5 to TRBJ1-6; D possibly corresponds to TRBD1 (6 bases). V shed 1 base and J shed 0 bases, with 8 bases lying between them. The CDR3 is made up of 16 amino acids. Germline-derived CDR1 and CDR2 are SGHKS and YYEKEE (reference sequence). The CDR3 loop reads CASSLRGSSYNSPLHF. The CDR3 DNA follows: TGTGCCAGCAGCTTGAGGGGGAGCTCCTATAATTCACCCCTCCACTTT.

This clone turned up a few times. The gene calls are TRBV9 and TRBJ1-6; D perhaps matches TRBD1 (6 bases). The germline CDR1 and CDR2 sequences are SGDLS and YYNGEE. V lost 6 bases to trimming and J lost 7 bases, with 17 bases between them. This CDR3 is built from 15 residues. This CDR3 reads CASNPRGGRNSPLHF. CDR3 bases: TGTGCCAGCAACCCGAGGGGGGGTCGGAATTCACCCCTCCACTTT.

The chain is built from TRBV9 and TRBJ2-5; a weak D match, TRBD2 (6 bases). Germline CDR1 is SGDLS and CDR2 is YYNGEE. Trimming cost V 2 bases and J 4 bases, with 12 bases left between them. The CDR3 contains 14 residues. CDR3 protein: CASSVGGVVETQYF. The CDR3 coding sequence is TGTGCCAGCAGCGTTGGCGGGGTTGTAGAGACCCAGTACTTC.

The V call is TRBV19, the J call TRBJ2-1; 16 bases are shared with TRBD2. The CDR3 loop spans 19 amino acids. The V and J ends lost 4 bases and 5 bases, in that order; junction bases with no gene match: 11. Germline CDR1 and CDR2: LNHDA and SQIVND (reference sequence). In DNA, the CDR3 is TGTGCCAGTAGTACACCTGGGACTAGCGGGAGGGGGCCCCACAATGAGCAGTTCTTC. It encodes CASSTPGTSGRGPHNEQFF.

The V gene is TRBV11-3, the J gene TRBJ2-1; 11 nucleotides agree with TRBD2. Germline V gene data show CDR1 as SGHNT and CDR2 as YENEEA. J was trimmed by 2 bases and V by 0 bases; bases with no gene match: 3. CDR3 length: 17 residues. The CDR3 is CASSLDELAGAYNEQFF. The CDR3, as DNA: TGTGCCAGCAGCTTAGACGAACTAGCGGGAGCCTACAATGAGCAGTTCTTC.

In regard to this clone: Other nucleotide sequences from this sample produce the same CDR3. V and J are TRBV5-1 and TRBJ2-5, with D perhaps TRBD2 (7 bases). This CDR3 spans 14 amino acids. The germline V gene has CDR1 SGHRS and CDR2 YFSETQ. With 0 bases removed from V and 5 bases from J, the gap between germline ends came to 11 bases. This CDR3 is CASSLAGGRETQYF. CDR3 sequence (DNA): TGCGCCAGCAGCTTGGCGGGGGGCAGGGAGACCCAGTACTTC.

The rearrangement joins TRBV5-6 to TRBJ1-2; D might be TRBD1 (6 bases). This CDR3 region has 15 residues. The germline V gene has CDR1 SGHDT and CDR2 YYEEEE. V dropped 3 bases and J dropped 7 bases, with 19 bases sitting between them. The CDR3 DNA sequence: TGTGCCAGCAGCTGGGGGACATCCTCATTGGGTGGCTACACCTTC. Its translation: CASSWGTSSLGGYTF.

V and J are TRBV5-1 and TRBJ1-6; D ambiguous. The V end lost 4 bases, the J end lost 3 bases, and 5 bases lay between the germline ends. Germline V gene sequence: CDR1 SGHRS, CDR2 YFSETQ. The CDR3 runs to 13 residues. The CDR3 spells CASSPYYNSPLHF. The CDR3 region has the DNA TGCGCCAGCAGCCCTTACTATAATTCACCCCTCCACTTT.

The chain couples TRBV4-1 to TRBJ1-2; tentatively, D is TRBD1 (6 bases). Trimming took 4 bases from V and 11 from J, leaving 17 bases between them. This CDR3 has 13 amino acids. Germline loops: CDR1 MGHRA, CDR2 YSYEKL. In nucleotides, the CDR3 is TGCGCCAGCAGCCCCAGACAGGATCTCGGTTACACCTTC. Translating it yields CASSPRQDLGYTF.

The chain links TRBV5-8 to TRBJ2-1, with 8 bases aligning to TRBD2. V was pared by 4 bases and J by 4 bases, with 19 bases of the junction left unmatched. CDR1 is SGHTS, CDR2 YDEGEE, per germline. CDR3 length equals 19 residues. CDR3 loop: CASSIPPTLGGRRYNEQFF. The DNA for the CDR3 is TGTGCCAGCAGCATACCACCAACATTGGGCGGGAGGAGGTACAATGAGCAGTTCTTC.

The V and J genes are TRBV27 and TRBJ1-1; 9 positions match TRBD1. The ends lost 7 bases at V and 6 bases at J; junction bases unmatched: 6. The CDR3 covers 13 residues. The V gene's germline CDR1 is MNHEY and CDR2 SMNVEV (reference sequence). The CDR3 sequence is CASKVQGAPEAFF. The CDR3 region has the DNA TGTGCCAGCAAAGTACAGGGGGCGCCTGAAGCTTTCTTT.

The CDR3 loop reads CASSYSRGGREQYF. CDR3 bases: TGTGCCAGCAGTTACTCGAGAGGGGGCCGCGAGCAGTACTTC. The chain combines TRBV6-5 with TRBJ2-7, with 7 positions matching TRBD1. Trimming removed 0 bases from V and 6 bases from J; junction bases left unmatched: 5. The CDR3 is 14 amino acids. CDR1 and CDR2 (germline): MNHEY, SVGAGI.